The clone carrying this T cell receptor beta chain was found once. This specimen belongs to a study of shared clonotypes between healthy human individuals. Assay used: immunoSEQ multiplex PCR; TCRdb lists only in-frame clones, some missing. Of roughly 1 million clones listed, 78% are singletons. This receptor was taken from a man younger than 35 in good health. Some clones in this sample may be carry-over from other donors' samples. Sequenced material: memory CD4+ T cells from PBMCs. The subset was: CD45RA-negative fraction.

The CDR3: CASSLGTSGRNTGELFF. The CDR3 region has the DNA TGTGCCAGCAGCTTAGGAACTAGCGGGAGAAACACCGGGGAGCTGTTTTTT. The chain links TRBV11-2 to TRBJ2-2; TRBD2 matches 11 bases. The CDR3 has 17 amino acids. V shed 1 base, J shed 2 bases, and the junction held 3 bases outside the gene matches. Germline assignment: CDR1 SGHAT and CDR2 FQNNGV.